One sample yielded the 21 T cell receptor beta chains listed below, sequenced in a study of cytomegalovirus exposure and HLA in healthy donors (dated by TCRdb to about 2017). Library generation was performed with the immunoSEQ multiplex PCR assay. The multiplex PCR relied on a mix of 60 forward primers for TCR Vbeta segments and 13 reverse primers for TCR Jbeta segments. Drawn from immuneACCESS, this table holds only the in-frame rearrangements with V and J called that TCRdb kept. Clones are partly lost; checked studies trace under half to an unresolved V gene and leave the rest unexplained. Present in this sample are 90,000 to 120,000 clones, 76% of which were seen just once. The ten top clones hold around 3.8% of the sample. The sequencing sample was made of PBMCs. Receptors originate from a woman aged 45-60 years in good health and CMV-seropositive.

This clone was detected only once. The junction differs from germline at one of its ends, possibly a read error. V usage is TRBV7-9 and J usage is TRBJ1-1, with D possibly being TRBD1 (6 bases). Germline CDR1 reads SEHNR; CDR2 reads FQNEAQ (reference sequence). The CDR3 loop spans 13 amino acids. The CDR3 loop is CSSSVGGGTEAFF. CDR3 in DNA: TGTTCCAGCAGCGTAGGGGGGGGCACTGAAGCTTTCTTT.

This chain links TRBV30 with TRBJ2-6; D not resolved. The CDR3 length is 12 residues. The germline gives CDR1 GTSNPN, CDR2 SVGIG (reference sequence). The CDR3 DNA follows: TGTGGGGCGCTCTCTGGGGCCAACGTCCTGACTTTC. Translated: CGALSGANVLTF.

In its sample, this clone was seen once. This chain uses TRBV19 with TRBJ1-6; D uncertain. The germline gives CDR1 LNHDA, CDR2 SQIVND (reference sequence). The V and J ends lost 6 bases and 3 bases respectively, with 9 bases between them. The CDR3 has 14 amino acids. The CDR3 region has the DNA TGTGCCAGTAGAGAGACGGGCTATAATTCACCCCTCCACTTT. It yields the protein CASRETGYNSPLHF.

The chain combines TRBV15 with TRBJ1-2, with D possibly TRBD1 on 5 matching bases. V gave up 0 bases and J gave up 9 bases, with 11 bases separating them. Germline-derived CDR1 and CDR2 are LNHNV and YYDKDF (reference sequence). The CDR3 loop spans 13 amino acids. CDR3 nucleotide sequence: TGTGCCACCAGCAGAGATAAAACAGGAAGCTACACCTTC. Protein sequence: CATSRDKTGSYTF.

The count of this clone is one. The genes are TRBV4-1 and TRBJ2-5, with a weak D call TRBD2 (5 bases). Matching the DNA end better, TRBJ2-7 makes the J call doubtful. Looked up from germline, CDR1 is MGHRA and CDR2 is YSYEKL. The CDR3 runs to 17 residues. CDR3: CASSQESSGSASYEQYF. The CDR3 DNA sequence: TGCGCCAGCAGCCAAGAGTCGTCGGGGAGTGCGTCCTACGAGCAGTACTTC.

This sequence joins TRBV25-1 and TRBJ2-1, with TRBD2 identical over 7 bases. The CDR3 is made up of 15 amino acids. The germline CDR1 and CDR2 sequences are MGHDK and SYGVNS. Losses at the gene ends were 5 bases for V and 2 bases for J; bases not matched to a gene: 6. CDR3 coding DNA: TGTGCCAGCAGTCCCTCCCGGGAGGCCTACAATGAGCAGTTCTTC. Amino acid sequence: CASSPSREAYNEQFF.

There are a few counts of this clone. The V gene is TRBV6-1, the J gene TRBJ2-1, with 9 bases fitting TRBD2. Germline trimming cut 7 bases from V and 8 bases from J; bases unmatched to any gene: 12. Looked up from germline, CDR1 is MNHNS and CDR2 is SASEGT. The CDR3 has 15 amino acids. The CDR3: CASTRSPSGTHEQFF. The CDR3 DNA reads as TGTGCCAGCACCCGAAGCCCTAGCGGGACGCATGAGCAGTTCTTC.

The chain recombines TRBV12-5 with TRBJ1-6; D might be TRBD1 (5 bases). Trimming removed 8 bases at V and 7 bases at J, with 18 bases between. This CDR3 comprises 15 residues. Germline V gives CDR1 LGHNT, CDR2 FRNRAP. The CDR3 bases are TGTGCTAGTCAACGACCTGGACACAGGAATTCACCCCTCCACTTT. Translation: CASQRPGHRNSPLHF.

V gene TRBV19 combines with J gene TRBJ1-3, with 9 bases fitting TRBD1. Unmatched junction bases numbered 11, after V lost 6 bases and J lost 5 bases. Germline values: CDR1 LNHDA, CDR2 SQIVND (reference sequence). This CDR3 has 16 residues. The CDR3 nucleotides read TGTGCCAGTAGCCCGGGCGCGGGACAGGGCCGAAACACCATATATTTT. Amino acids: CASSPGAGQGRNTIYF.

This clone was detected a few times. The chain employs TRBV7-9 and TRBJ2-7; 11 nucleotides match TRBD2. This CDR3 is built from 16 residues. V was clipped by 4 bases and J by 2 bases; unmatched bases: 7. Germline CDR1 is SEHNR and CDR2 is FQNEAQ (reference sequence). In DNA, the CDR3 is TGTGCCAGCAGCTCGGAGCTAGCGGGAGGTGCCTACGAGCAGTACTTC. This encodes CASSSELAGGAYEQYF.

The chain recombines TRBV19 with TRBJ2-5; 10 nucleotides agree with TRBD2. CDR1 LNHDA and CDR2 SQIVND come from the germline V gene (reference sequence). V was pared by 5 bases and J by 4 bases, with 7 bases of the junction left unmatched. This CDR3 region has 15 residues. The CDR3 sequence: CASSLSSGSGETQYF. The DNA for the CDR3 is TGTGCCAGTAGTCTTTCTAGCGGGAGCGGAGAGACCCAGTACTTC.

The J gene is TRBJ2-7, the V gene TRBV7-6; 12 bases match TRBD2. The CDR3 is made up of 16 amino acids. J gave up 4 bases and V 0 bases, and 4 bases lay outside the gene matches. Germline CDR1 reads SGHVS; CDR2 reads FNYEAQ. CDR3 nucleotides: TGTGCCAGCAGCTTAGCGGGACTAGCGGGTTTGTACGAGCAGTACTTC. This translates into CASSLAGLAGLYEQYF. Full variable domain (outside the CDR3, taken from reference TRBV7-6 and TRBJ2-7): GAGVSQSPRYKVTKRGQDVALRCDPISGHVSLYWYRQALGQGPEFLTYFNYEAQQDKSGLPNDRFSAERPEGSISTLTIQRTEQRDSAMYRCASSLAGLAGLYEQYFGPGTRLTVT.

This clone showed up just a few times. CDR3 DNA sequence: TGCGCCATCTCCGACAGGAACCAAGAGACCCAGTACTTC. This encodes CAISDRNQETQYF. The chain is built from TRBV10-2 and TRBJ2-5; possibly TRBD1 for D (6 bases). The ends were cut back, 10 bases at V and 0 bases at J, with 12 bases in the middle. The CDR3 is 13 amino acids. CDR1 is WSHSY and CDR2 is SAAADI in the germline V gene.

The chain employs TRBV11-3 and TRBJ2-2; 8 nucleotides align to TRBD1. The CDR3 has 14 amino acids. CDR1 is SGHNT, CDR2 YENEEA, per germline. The junction had 5 bases not matched to a gene; V was cut back by 5 bases and J by 6 bases. The CDR3 DNA reads TGTGCCAGCAGCATCTCGACAGGGGCCGGGGAGCTGTTTTTT. Translating gives CASSISTGAGELFF.

The V gene is TRBV13, the J gene TRBJ1-4; the D is unclear. Germline V gene lookup returns CDR1 PRHDT and CDR2 FYEKMQ (reference sequence). The CDR3 extends over 18 amino acids. V lost 4 bases, J lost 0 bases, and 18 bases lay in between. The CDR3 bases are TGTGCCAGCAGCTCCTCGACTTTGAATGAGGCAACTAATGAAAAACTGTTTTTT. It yields the protein CASSSSTLNEATNEKLFF.

The chain is built from TRBV28 and TRBJ2-7, with D perhaps matching TRBD1 (7 bases). The germline gives CDR1 MDHEN, CDR2 SYDVKM. The CDR3 runs to 14 residues. The V gene lost 7 bases and the J gene lost 2 bases, with 15 bases spanning the gap. The DNA for the CDR3 is TGTGCCAGCACCCAGACAGGGAGGCCCTACGAGCAGTACTTC. Encoded protein: CASTQTGRPYEQYF.

The V call is TRBV6-6, the J call TRBJ1-1; tentative D call: TRBD1 (5 bases). CDR1 and CDR2 (germline): MNHNY, SVGAGI (reference sequence). CDR3 length: 12 residues. Trimming stripped 5 bases from V and 5 bases from J, with 9 bases between. CDR3: CASSGGETEAFF. CDR3 bases: TGTGCCAGCAGTGGAGGGGAGACTGAAGCTTTCTTT.

This clone was detected once. V gene TRBV6-5 combines with J gene TRBJ2-1, with a possible D match to TRBD1 (6 bases). This CDR3 has 15 residues. Trimming left V 6 bases short and J 7 bases short, with 19 bases between. From germline, CDR1 is MNHEY and CDR2 SVGAGI. CDR3 sequence: CASSTTGTSNNEQFF. The CDR3 bases are TGTGCCAGCAGCACAACAGGGACCTCGAATAATGAGCAGTTCTTC.

In its sample, this clone was seen a few times. The junction does not match germline at one end; this may be a read error. The chain carries TRBV7-9 and TRBJ2-1, with TRBD2 matching 7 bases. The germline V gene encodes CDR1 SEHNR and CDR2 FQNEAQ (reference sequence). This CDR3 region has 18 residues. Here the CDR3 DNA reads TGTTCCAGCTCCCCCAACGCGGCTAGCGGACCGCTCTACAATGAGCAGTTCTTC. This codes for CSSSPNAASGPLYNEQFF. The whole variable domain, filled in from reference TRBV7-9 and TRBJ2-1, reads DTGVSQNPRHKITKRGQNVTFRCDPISEHNRLYWYRQTLGQGPEFLTYFQNEAQLEKSRLLSDRFSAERPKGSFSTLEIQRTEQGDSAMYLCSSSPNAASGPLYNEQFFGPGTRLTVL.

This chain joins TRBV6-5 and TRBJ2-7, with TRBD1 identical over 10 bases. V lost 6 bases, J lost 2 bases, and 7 bases stayed unmatched. The germline CDR1 and CDR2 sequences are MNHEY and SVGAGI. The CDR3 loop spans 15 amino acids. Here the CDR3 reads CASSPAGTGAYEQYF. The CDR3 DNA reads TGTGCCAGCAGCCCCGCCGGGACAGGGGCCTACGAGCAGTACTTC.

This chain links TRBV7-2 with TRBJ1-5; no clear D. CDR1 and CDR2 (germline): SGHTA, FQGNSA. The CDR3 extends over 13 amino acids. With 1 base removed from V and 7 bases from J, the gap between germline ends came to 8 bases. Here the CDR3 reads CASSLGRVQPQHF. For the CDR3, the DNA is TGTGCCAGCAGCTTAGGGCGGGTCCAGCCCCAGCATTTT.